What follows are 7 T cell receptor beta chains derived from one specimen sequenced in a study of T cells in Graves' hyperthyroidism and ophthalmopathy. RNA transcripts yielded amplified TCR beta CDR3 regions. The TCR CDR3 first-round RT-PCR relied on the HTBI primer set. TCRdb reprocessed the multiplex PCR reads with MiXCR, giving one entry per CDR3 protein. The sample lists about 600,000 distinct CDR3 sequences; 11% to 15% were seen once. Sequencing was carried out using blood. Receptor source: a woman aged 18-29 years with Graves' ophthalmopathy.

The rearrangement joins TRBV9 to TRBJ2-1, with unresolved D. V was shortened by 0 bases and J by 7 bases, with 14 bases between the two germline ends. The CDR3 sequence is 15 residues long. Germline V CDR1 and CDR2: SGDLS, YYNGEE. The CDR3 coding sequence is TGTGCCAGCAGCGTAGGGGCTAGTCGCTGGAATGAGCAGTTCTTC. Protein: CASSVGASRWNEQFF. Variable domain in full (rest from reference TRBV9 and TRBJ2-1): DSGVTQTPKHLITATGQRVTLRCSPRSGDLSVYWYQQSLDQGLQFLIQYYNGEERAKGNILERFSAQQFPDLHSELNLSSLELGDSALYFCASSVGASRWNEQFFGPGTRLTVL.

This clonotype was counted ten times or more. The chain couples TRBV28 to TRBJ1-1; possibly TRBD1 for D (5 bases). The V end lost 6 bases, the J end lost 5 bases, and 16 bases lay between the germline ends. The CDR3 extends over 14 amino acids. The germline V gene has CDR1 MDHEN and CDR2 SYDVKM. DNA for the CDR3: TGTGCCAGCAGGATTGACAGAGGTGGGACTGAAGCTTTCTTT. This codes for CASRIDRGGTEAFF. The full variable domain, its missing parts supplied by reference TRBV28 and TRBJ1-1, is DVKVTQSSRYLVKRTGEKVFLECVQDMDHENMFWYRQDPGLGLRLIYFSYDVKMKEKGDIPEGYSVSREKKERFSLILESASTNQTSMYLCASRIDRGGTEAFFGQGTRLTVV.

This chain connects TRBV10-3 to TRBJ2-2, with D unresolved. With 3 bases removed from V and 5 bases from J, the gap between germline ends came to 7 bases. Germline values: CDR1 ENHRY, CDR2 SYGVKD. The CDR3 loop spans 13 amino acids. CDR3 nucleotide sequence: TGTGCCATCAGTGATCGGGCGACCGGGGAGCTGTTTTTT. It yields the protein CAISDRATGELFF.

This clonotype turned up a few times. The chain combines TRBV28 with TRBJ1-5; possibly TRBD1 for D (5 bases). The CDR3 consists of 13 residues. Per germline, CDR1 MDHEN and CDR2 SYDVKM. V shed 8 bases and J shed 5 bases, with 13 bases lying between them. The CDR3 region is CASLPWGDQPQHF. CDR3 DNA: TGTGCCAGCCTCCCCTGGGGGGATCAGCCCCAGCATTTT.

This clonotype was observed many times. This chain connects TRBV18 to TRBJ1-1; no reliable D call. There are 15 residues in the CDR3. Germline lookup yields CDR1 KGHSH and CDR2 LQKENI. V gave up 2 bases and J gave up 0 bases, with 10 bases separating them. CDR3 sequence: CASSPTTEMNTEAFF. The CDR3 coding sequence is TGTGCCAGCTCACCAACGACTGAGATGAACACTGAAGCTTTCTTT.

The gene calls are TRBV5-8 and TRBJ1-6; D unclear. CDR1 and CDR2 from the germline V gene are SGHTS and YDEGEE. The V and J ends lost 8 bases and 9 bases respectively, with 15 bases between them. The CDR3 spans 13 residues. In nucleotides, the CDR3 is TGTGCCAGTAAATTCTTGGGGTTTTCACCCCTCCACTTT. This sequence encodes CASKFLGFSPLHF.

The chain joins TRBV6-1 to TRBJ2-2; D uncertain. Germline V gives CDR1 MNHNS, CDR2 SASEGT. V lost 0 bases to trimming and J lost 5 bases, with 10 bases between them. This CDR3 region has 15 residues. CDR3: CASSEARGWTGELFF. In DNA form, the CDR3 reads TGTGCCAGCAGTGAAGCGCGTGGATGGACCGGGGAGCTGTTTTTT.